Listed below are T cell receptor beta chains from one sample, sequenced in a study of T cells in tuberculosis. The method was immunoSEQ multiplex PCR; TCRdb's version includes in-frame clones alone and lacks a portion of them. The sample has tens of thousands of clones; 90% are singletons. The source material was PBMCs. The origin of the receptors is a donor aged 10 to 29 with latent tuberculosis or without tuberculosis infection. Both conserved end residues are part of each CDR3. A D gene is named only where the DNA matches it firmly. Part of the rows lack a size; the others show once, few, many or a class for expanded clones.

>15|.|TRBJ2-5|TRBV5-1|TRBD1
CASSLVGTGGETQYF
TGCGCCAGCAGCTTGGTGGGGACAGGGGGCGAGACCCAGTACTTC
>14|.|TRBJ1-4|TRBV29-1|TRBD1
CSVAGGSGNEKLFF
TGCAGCGTCGCAGGGGGCTCGGGGAATGAAAAACTGTTTTTT
>16|once|TRBJ1-2|TRBV11-2|.
CASSPAGPRGGAGYTF
TGTGCCAGCAGCCCCGCGGGTCCGCGTGGAGGGGCTGGCTACACCTTC
>13|.|TRBJ1-1|TRBV5-1|TRBD1
CASSGAGTGGAFF
TGCGCCAGCAGCGGAGCCGGGACAGGGGGAGCTTTCTTT
>15|.|TRBJ1-5|TRBV19|.
CASSIGRGTNQPQHF
TGTGCCAGTAGTATAGGGAGGGGTACCAATCAGCCCCAGCATTTT
>14|.|TRBJ2-1|TRBV2|.
CASEEGGEGNEQFF
TGTGCCAGCGAGGAGGGGGGGGAGGGAAATGAGCAGTTCTTC
>13|.|TRBJ2-2|TRBV21-1|.
CASSATSAGELFF
TGTGCCAGCAGCGCGACTAGCGCCGGGGAGCTGTTTTTT
>15|.|TRBJ1-6|TRBV21-1|.
CASSCPGTGLSPLHF
TGTGCCAGCTCCTGTCCCGGGACAGGGTTATCACCCCTCCACTTT
>16|.|TRBJ1-4|TRBV19|.
CASTSSGAGLNEKLFF
TGTGCCAGTACTTCCTCTGGGGCAGGGTTAAATGAAAAACTGTTTTTT
>12|.|TRBJ2-7|TRBV5-1|.
CASSLATTEQYF
TGCGCCAGCAGCTTGGCCACTACAGAGCAGTACTTC
>16|.|TRBJ2-3|TRBV2|TRBD2
CASSSGLAGGRGTQYF
TGTGCCAGCAGTTCCGGACTAGCGGGGGGGAGGGGTACGCAGTATTTT
>15|.|TRBJ1-6|TRBV14|.
CASSQDPGYASPLHF
TGTGCCAGCAGCCAAGACCCAGGGTACGCTTCACCCCTCCACTTT
>15|.|TRBJ1-6|TRBV2|TRBD1
CASRGGQAKRSPLHF
TGTGCCAGCAGGGGGGGACAGGCGAAGCGTTCACCCCTCCACTTT
>13|.|TRBJ2-7|TRBV6-6|.
CASSTPPGYEQYF
TGTGCCAGCAGTACTCCCCCCGGCTACGAGCAGTACTTC
>13|.|TRBJ2-1|TRBV7-2|.
CASSLARLNEQFF
TGTGCCAGCAGCTTAGCGCGGTTAAATGAGCAGTTCTTC
>16|.|TRBJ1-4|TRBV28|.
CASSLRGPTTNEKLFF
TGTGCCAGCAGTTTAAGGGGCCCAACAACTAATGAAAAACTGTTTTTT
>14|.|TRBJ1-2|TRBV5-1|.
CASSLGGTNYGYTF
TGCGCCAGCAGCTTGGGTGGCACTAACTATGGCTACACCTTC
>16|.|TRBJ1-3|TRBV9|.
CASSPPAQGTGNTIYF
TGTGCCAGCAGCCCCCCGGCGCAGGGTACTGGAAACACCATATATTTT
>19|.|TRBJ2-2|TRBV7-9|TRBD1
CASSPRDSHDSDGTGELFF
TGTGCCAGCAGCCCCCGGGACAGCCACGATTCAGATGGCACCGGGGAGCTGTTTTTT
>13|.|TRBJ1-5|TRBV5-6|.
CASSLTGDQPQHF
TGTGCCAGCAGCTTGACGGGGGATCAGCCCCAGCATTTT
>16|.|TRBJ2-3|TRBV7-9|TRBD1
CASRSAGTGSGDTQYF
TGTGCCAGCAGATCCGCCGGGACAGGGAGTGGAGATACGCAGTATTTT
>16|.|TRBJ2-7|TRBV5-1|TRBD1
CASSLLVGQGAREQYF
TGCGCCAGCAGCTTGCTAGTAGGACAGGGGGCTCGCGAGCAGTACTTC
>14|.|TRBJ2-7|TRBV6-1|.
CASTDTRSFAEQYF
TGTGCCAGCACCGATACTAGAAGCTTCGCCGAGCAGTACTTC
>13|.|TRBJ2-3|TRBV6-5|.
CASSPSTVYTQYF
TGTGCCAGCAGCCCATCGACAGTTTATACGCAGTATTTT
>16|.|TRBJ2-3|TRBV2|TRBD2
CASSESLAGATDTQYF
TGTGCCAGCAGTGAAAGCCTAGCGGGGGCCACAGATACGCAGTATTTT
>15|.|TRBJ2-7|TRBV6-1|TRBD2
CASSVRAGEVYEQYF
TGTGCCAGCAGTGTAAGAGCGGGGGAGGTCTACGAGCAGTACTTC
>13|.|TRBJ2-1|TRBV9|.
CASSGGVYNEQFF
TGTGCCAGCAGCGGGGGGGTATACAATGAGCAGTTCTTC
>15|.|TRBJ1-2|TRBV7-2|.
CASSLEVSGVGGYTF
TGTGCCAGCAGCTTAGAAGTTAGCGGGGTTGGCGGCTACACCTTC
>15|.|TRBJ2-7|TRBV6-5|TRBD1
CASSFPGQGIREQYF
TGTGCCAGCAGTTTTCCGGGACAGGGTATACGCGAGCAGTACTTC
>16|.|TRBJ2-5|TRBV4-1|.
CASSQLPTRGQETQYF
TGCGCCAGCAGCCAACTCCCGACCCGGGGCCAAGAGACCCAGTACTTC
>16|.|TRBJ2-1|TRBV15|TRBD2
CATSTGQTSGNNEQFF
TGTGCCACCAGCACGGGACAGACTAGCGGTAATAATGAGCAGTTCTTC
>14|.|TRBJ1-5|TRBV4-1|TRBD1
CASGDRGRGQPQHF
TGCGCCAGCGGGGACAGGGGGCGAGGTCAGCCCCAGCATTTT
>12|.|TRBJ1-1|TRBV18|.
CASSLAGTEAFF
TGTGCCAGCTCCCTCGCGGGGACTGAAGCTTTCTTT
>14|.|TRBJ2-7|TRBV7-8|.
CASSSRRQPNEQYF
TGTGCCAGCAGCAGCCGGAGACAGCCCAACGAGCAGTACTTC
>13|.|TRBJ2-7|TRBV4-3|.
CASSSRTGYEQYF
TGCGCCAGCAGCTCCCGAACGGGTTACGAGCAGTACTTC
>13|.|TRBJ2-1|TRBV18|.
CASSPGLHNEQFF
TGTGCCAGCTCACCGGGGCTTCACAATGAGCAGTTCTTC
>14|.|TRBJ1-2|TRBV9|.
CASSVEAGARGYTF
TGTGCCAGCAGCGTAGAGGCGGGCGCGAGGGGCTACACCTTC
>15|.|TRBJ1-1|TRBV5-1|TRBD1
CASSLDPGGPTEAFF
TGCGCCAGCAGCTTGGACCCAGGGGGCCCCACTGAAGCTTTCTTT
>13|.|TRBJ1-2|TRBV7-3|TRBD1
CASSTQGRGGYTF
TGTGCCAGCAGCACACAGGGGCGGGGTGGCTACACCTTC
>16|medium-sized|TRBJ1-2|TRBV21-1|.
CASSKALLIRTGDYTF
TGTGCCAGCAGCAAAGCGCTCCTCATCAGGACAGGGGATTACACCTTC
>14|.|TRBJ2-7|TRBV19|.
CASSPPYSSYEQYF
TGTGCCAGTAGTCCTCCGTACAGCTCCTACGAGCAGTACTTC
>15|.|TRBJ2-5|TRBV6-1|TRBD2
CASSELAGGIETQYF
TGTGCCAGCAGTGAACTGGCGGGGGGTATTGAGACCCAGTACTTC
>15|once|TRBJ1-4|TRBV5-1|.
CASSLAGVSDEKLFF
TGCGCCAGCAGCTTGGCCGGGGTGTCGGATGAAAAACTGTTTTTT
>16|.|TRBJ1-2|TRBV7-2|.
CASSSEGRPLDYGYTF
TGTGCCAGCAGCTCCGAAGGGAGGCCCTTAGACTATGGCTACACCTTC
>16|once|TRBJ1-6|TRBV5-1|TRBD1
CASSLGGTGVNSPLHF
TGCGCCAGCAGCTTGGGCGGGACAGGGGTCAATTCACCCCTCCACTTT
>17|.|TRBJ1-4|TRBV9|TRBD1
CASSRQSYPGGREKLFF
TGTGCCAGCAGTCGACAATCATACCCAGGGGGTAGGGAAAAACTGTTTTTT
>15|once|TRBJ2-7|TRBV4-3|.
CASSRSRVSSYEQYF
TGCGCCAGCAGCCGGAGCCGGGTTAGCTCCTACGAGCAGTACTTC
>17|.|TRBJ1-3|TRBV9|TRBD1
CASSDRTGGFSGNTIYF
TGTGCCAGCAGCGACCGGACAGGGGGCTTCTCTGGAAACACCATATATTTT
>18|.|TRBJ2-3|TRBV5-4|TRBD2
CASSLAGALGGVTDTQYF
TGTGCCAGCAGCTTGGCCGGGGCCCTGGGAGGGGTCACAGATACGCAGTATTTT
>14|.|TRBJ2-7|TRBV21-1|.
CASRDSRGSYEQYF
TGTGCCAGTAGGGACAGTCGGGGCTCCTACGAGCAGTACTTC
>13|.|TRBJ2-3|TRBV6-1|TRBD2
CASSEVLAGGQYF
TGTGCCAGCAGTGAAGTGCTAGCGGGGGGGCAGTATTTT
>16|once|TRBJ2-3|TRBV7-3|TRBD2
CASSFGLAGGPGTQYF
TGTGCCAGCAGCTTCGGTCTAGCGGGGGGGCCTGGTACGCAGTATTTT
>15|.|TRBJ1-6|TRBV15|TRBD1
CATSRGQGASSPLHF
TGTGCCACCAGCAGAGGGCAGGGGGCGAGTTCACCCCTCCACTTT
>16|.|TRBJ1-6|TRBV5-1|TRBD1
CASSPGQGASDSPLHF
TGCGCCAGCAGCCCCGGGCAGGGGGCGAGCGATTCACCCCTCCACTTT